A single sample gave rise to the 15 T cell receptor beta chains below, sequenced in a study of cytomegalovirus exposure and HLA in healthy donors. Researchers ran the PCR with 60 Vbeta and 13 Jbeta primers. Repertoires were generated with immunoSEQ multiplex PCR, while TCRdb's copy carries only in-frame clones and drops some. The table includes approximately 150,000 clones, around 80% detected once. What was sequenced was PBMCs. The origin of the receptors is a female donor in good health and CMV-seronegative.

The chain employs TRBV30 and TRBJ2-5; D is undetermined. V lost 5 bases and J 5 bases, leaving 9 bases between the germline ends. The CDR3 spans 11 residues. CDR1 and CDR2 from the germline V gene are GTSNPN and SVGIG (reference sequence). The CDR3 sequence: CAWGHEETQYF. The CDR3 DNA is TGTGCCTGGGGTCATGAGGAGACCCAGTACTTC.

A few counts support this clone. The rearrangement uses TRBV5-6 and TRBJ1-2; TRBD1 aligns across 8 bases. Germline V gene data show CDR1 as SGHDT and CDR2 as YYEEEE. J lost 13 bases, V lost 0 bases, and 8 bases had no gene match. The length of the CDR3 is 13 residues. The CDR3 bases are TGTGCCAGCAGCTTGGAGAGGACAGGGAGCGTCACCTTC. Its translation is CASSLERTGSVTF.

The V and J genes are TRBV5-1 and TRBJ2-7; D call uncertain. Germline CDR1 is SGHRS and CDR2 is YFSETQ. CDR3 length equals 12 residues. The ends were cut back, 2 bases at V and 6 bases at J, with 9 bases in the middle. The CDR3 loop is CASSFVSGEQYF. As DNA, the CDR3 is TGCGCCAGCAGCTTTGTGTCGGGCGAGCAGTACTTC.

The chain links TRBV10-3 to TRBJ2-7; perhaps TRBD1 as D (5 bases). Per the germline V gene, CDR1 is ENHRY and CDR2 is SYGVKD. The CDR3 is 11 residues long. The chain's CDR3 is CASGFSYEQYF. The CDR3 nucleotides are TGTGCATCAGGGTTCTCCTACGAGCAGTACTTC.

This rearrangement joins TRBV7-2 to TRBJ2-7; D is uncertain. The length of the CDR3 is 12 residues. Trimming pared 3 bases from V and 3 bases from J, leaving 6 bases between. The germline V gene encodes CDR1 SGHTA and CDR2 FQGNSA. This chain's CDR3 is CASSFRSYEQYF. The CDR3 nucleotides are TGTGCCAGCAGCTTCCGCAGCTACGAGCAGTACTTC.

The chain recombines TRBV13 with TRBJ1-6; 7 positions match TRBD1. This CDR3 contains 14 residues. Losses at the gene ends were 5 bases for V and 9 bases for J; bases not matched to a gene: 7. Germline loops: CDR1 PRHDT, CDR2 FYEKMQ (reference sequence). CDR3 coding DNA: TGTGCCAGCAGCGCCCGACAGGGAGGTTCACCCCTCCACTTT. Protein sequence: CASSARQGGSPLHF. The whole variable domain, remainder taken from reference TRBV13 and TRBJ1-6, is AAGVIQSPRHLIKEKRETATLKCYPIPRHDTVYWYQQGPGQDPQFLISFYEKMQSDKGSIPDRFSAQQFSDYHSELNMSSLELGDSALYFCASSARQGGSPLHFGNGTRLTVT.

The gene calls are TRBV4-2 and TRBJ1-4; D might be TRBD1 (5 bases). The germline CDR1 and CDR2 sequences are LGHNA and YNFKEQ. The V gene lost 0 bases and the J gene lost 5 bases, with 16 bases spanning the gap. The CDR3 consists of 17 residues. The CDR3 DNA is TGTGCCAGCAGCCAAGACCTGGGTGGGGCCCCGAATGAAAAACTGTTTTTT. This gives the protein CASSQDLGGAPNEKLFF.

Written as DNA, the CDR3 is TGCAGTGCTGGCCCTTTGTACGAGCAGTACTTC. Translating gives CSAGPLYEQYF. This chain joins TRBV20-1 and TRBJ2-7, with D unclear. The V gene lost 5 bases and the J gene lost 4 bases, with 9 bases spanning the gap. Per the germline V gene, CDR1 is DFQATT and CDR2 is SNEGSKA (reference sequence). The CDR3 spans 11 residues.

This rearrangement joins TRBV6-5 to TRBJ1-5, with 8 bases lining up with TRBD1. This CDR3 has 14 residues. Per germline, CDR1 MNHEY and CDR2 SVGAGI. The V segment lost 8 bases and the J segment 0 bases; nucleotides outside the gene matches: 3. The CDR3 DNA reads TGTGCCAGCGATACAGGGGGTAGCAATCAGCCCCAGCATTTT. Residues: CASDTGGSNQPQHF.

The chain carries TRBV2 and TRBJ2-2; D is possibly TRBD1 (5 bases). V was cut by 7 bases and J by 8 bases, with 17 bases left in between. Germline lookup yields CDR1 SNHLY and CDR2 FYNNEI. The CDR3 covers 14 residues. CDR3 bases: TGTGCCAGCACCCTCCTCAGGGCTTTGGGGGAGCTGTTTTTT. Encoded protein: CASTLLRALGELFF.

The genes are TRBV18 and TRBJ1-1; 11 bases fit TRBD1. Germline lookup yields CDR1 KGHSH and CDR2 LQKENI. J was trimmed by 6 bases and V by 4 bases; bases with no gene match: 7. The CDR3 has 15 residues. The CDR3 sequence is CASSLGTGGLAEAFF. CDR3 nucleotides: TGTGCCAGCTCACTAGGGACAGGGGGTCTGGCTGAAGCTTTCTTT.

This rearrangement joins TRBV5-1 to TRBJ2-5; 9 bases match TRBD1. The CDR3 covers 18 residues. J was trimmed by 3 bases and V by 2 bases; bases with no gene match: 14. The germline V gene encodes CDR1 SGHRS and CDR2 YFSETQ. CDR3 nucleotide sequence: TGCGCCAGCAGCTTCTACGCGTACCGGGACAGGGCGGAAGAGACCCAGTACTTC. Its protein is CASSFYAYRDRAEETQYF.

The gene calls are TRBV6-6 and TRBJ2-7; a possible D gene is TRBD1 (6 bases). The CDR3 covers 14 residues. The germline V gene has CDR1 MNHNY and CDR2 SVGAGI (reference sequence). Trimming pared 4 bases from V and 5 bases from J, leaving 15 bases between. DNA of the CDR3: TGTGCCAGCAGTTCCGGGACACTGACCCACGAGCAGTACTTC. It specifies CASSSGTLTHEQYF.

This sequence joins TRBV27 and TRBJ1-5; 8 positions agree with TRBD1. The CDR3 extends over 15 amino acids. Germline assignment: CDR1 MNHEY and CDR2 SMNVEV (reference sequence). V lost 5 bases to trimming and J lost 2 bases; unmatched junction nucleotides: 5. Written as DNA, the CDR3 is TGTGCCAGCAGTCCCAAGACAGGGGGCAATCAGCCCCAGCATTTT. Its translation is CASSPKTGGNQPQHF.

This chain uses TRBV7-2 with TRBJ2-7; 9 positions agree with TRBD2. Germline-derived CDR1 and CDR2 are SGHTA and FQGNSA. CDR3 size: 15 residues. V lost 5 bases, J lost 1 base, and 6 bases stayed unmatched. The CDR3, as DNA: TGTGCCAGCAGCGCCTTTAGCGGGGGATCCTACGAGCAGTACTTC. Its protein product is CASSAFSGGSYEQYF.